This T cell receptor (beta chain) is from a study of shared clonotypes between healthy human individuals. Naive CD8 cells lacked CD45RO, underwent positive selection for CCR7 and left out terminally differentiated effector memory CD45RA+ cells. All of the donors resided in Nashville, Tennessee, and each was a Caucasian adult. Study results and caveats: Clonotype sharing among donors was thought likely to change with sequencing depth. For sorted subsets, rarefaction showed incomplete sequencing despite large depth.

This CDR3 has 17 residues. In germline, CDR1 is PRHDT, CDR2 FYEKMQ (reference sequence). After removal of 4 bases from V and 2 bases from J, the junction contained 11 bases not matched to a gene. To note about this clone: Its antigen remains unknown.

Clones were read by immunoSEQ multiplex PCR, and TCRdb kept only the in-frame ones, dropping some. The table has about 2,100,000 clones, under 95% seen once. Sequencing was performed on naive CD8+ T cells from PBMCs. The genes are TRBV13 and TRBJ2-3; 8 bases align to TRBD2. The origin of this receptor is a man between 18 and 29 years old in good health. Some clones in this sample may be carry-over from other donors' samples. CDR3 residues: CASSSYVERGNTDTQYF. CDR3 nucleotides: TGTGCCAGCAGCTCCTATGTTGAGCGGGGGAACACAGATACGCAGTATTTT.